The clone carrying this T cell receptor beta chain appeared a few times. The antigen is unknown. The data derive from a study of blood T cells in healthy people across ages. Study results and caveats: Both higher diversity and more naive CD4+ cells marked long-lived donors when set against aged donors. Naive T cell percentage strongly correlated with TCR beta diversity.

The authors ran a second PCR of 7 to 11 cycles using a sample-barcoded 5' primer and a J-beta primer mix. One entry per CDR3 protein, called by TCRdb with MiXCR from the 5' RACE reads. The table records fewer than 600,000 distinct CDR3 sequences, roughly a quarter of them present only once. In addition, the sample was reused for a study of T cells of mothers and their children.

The sequencing sample was made of blood. The clonotype comes from a boy younger than 10 in good health.

CDR3 DNA: TGTGCCAGCAGCCCCAGGGGCGAGCGGGGGAGAGGGTACAATGAGCAGTTCTTC. This encodes CASSPRGERGRGYNEQFF. The gene calls are TRBV7-3 and TRBJ2-1, with 8 bases lining up with TRBD2. Losses at the gene ends were 5 bases for V and 4 bases for J; bases not matched to a gene: 16. The germline CDR1 and CDR2 sequences are SGHTA and FQGTGA. The CDR3 is 18 amino acids. Filled out from reference TRBV7-3 and TRBJ2-1, the complete variable domain reads GAGVSQTPSNKVTEKGKYVELRCDPISGHTALYWYRQSLGQGPEFLIYFQGTGAADDSGLPNDRFFAVRPEGSVSTLKIQRTERGDSAVYLCASSPRGERGRGYNEQFFGPGTRLTVL.